A single sample is the source of the 21 T cell receptor beta chains below, sequenced in a study of beta chain features in type 1 diabetes listed by TCRdb under 2018. On the study overall, not on this receptor specifically: In all four CD4+ subsets, TCRB CDR3 length was moderately but significantly shorter in type 1 diabetes patients.

These receptors' antigens are unknown. The method behind the library was the immunoSEQ multiplex PCR assay. All of the isolated RNA was reverse transcribed with the High Capacity cDNA Reverse Transcription Kit, so expressed TCRB transcripts were sequenced. The immuneACCESS repertoire file appears here via TCRdb, limited to in-frame rearrangements. These files lack a portion of the clones; in checked studies, under half of the deficit traces to unresolved V genes, and the cause of the others is not known. The sample profile shows under 200,000 clones; around 8.4% of them were found once. The ten largest clones capture around 0.5% of the sample. The sequenced sample consisted of central memory CD4+ T cells from blood. The origin of the receptors is a woman aged 18-29 years with type 1 diabetes.

This chain connects TRBV5-1 to TRBJ1-1; no definite D call. Germline values: CDR1 SGHRS, CDR2 YFSETQ. The CDR3 totals 14 residues. The V and J ends lost 4 bases and 3 bases respectively, with 13 bases between them. CDR3 loop: CASSLSGWDTEAFF. The CDR3 DNA reads TGCGCCAGCAGCCTGTCAGGATGGGACACTGAAGCTTTCTTT.

The chain combines TRBV15 with TRBJ1-5; TRBD1 matches 8 bases. CDR1 is LNHNV, CDR2 YYDKDF, per germline (reference sequence). V lost 2 bases and J lost 0; bases outside the gene matches: 6. The CDR3 covers 17 residues. The CDR3 DNA reads TGTGCCACCAGCAGACTTGGGACAGGCAATAGCAATCAGCCCCAGCATTTT. Translated: CATSRLGTGNSNQPQHF.

This clone showed up many times. The chain uses TRBV2 and TRBJ1-3; no clear D gene. The V end lost 4 bases, the J end lost 7 bases, and 11 bases lay between the germline ends. Germline V gene sequence: CDR1 SNHLY, CDR2 FYNNEI. The CDR3 is 13 residues long. The CDR3 region has the DNA TGTGCCAGCAGTGCATCAACTCGTAACACCATATATTTT. This encodes CASSASTRNTIYF.

Only a few counts were recorded for this clone. Written as DNA, the CDR3 is TGTGCCAGCATGTTCCGGGGGACTAATGAAAAACTGTTTTTT. Translated, it gives CASMFRGTNEKLFF. The J gene is TRBJ1-4, the V gene TRBV6-5; possibly TRBD1 for D (5 bases). CDR1 MNHEY and CDR2 SVGAGI come from the germline V gene. CDR3 length: 14 residues. Deletions cut 7 bases from V and 2 bases from J, with 11 bases between.

This clone was detected a few times. The chain links TRBV4-3 to TRBJ2-5; 9 nucleotides align to TRBD1. The CDR3 is 14 amino acids. J was trimmed by 3 bases and V by 3 bases; bases with no gene match: 2. Germline loops: CDR1 LGHNA, CDR2 YSLEER. DNA for the CDR3: TGCGCCAGCAGCCAGGGACAGGGCGAAGAGACCCAGTACTTC. Translated, it gives CASSQGQGEETQYF.

This clone was seen more than once but under ten times. This sequence joins TRBV29-1 and TRBJ2-7; 9 bases map to TRBD1. The CDR3 loop spans 15 amino acids. J gave up 2 bases and V 4 bases, and 9 bases lay outside the gene matches. CDR1 is SQVTM, CDR2 ANQGSEA, per germline. The CDR3 bases are TGCAGCGTTGTAAGAGGGGGACAGGGAACCTACGAGCAGTACTTC. Protein: CSVVRGGQGTYEQYF.

This rearrangement joins TRBV4-3 to TRBJ2-2; possibly TRBD2 for D (5 bases). Germline V gene data show CDR1 as LGHNA and CDR2 as YSLEER. The CDR3 consists of 17 residues. V lost 5 bases to trimming and J lost 3 bases, with 19 bases between them. This CDR3 reads CASSFRMDSRDTGELFF. The CDR3 DNA reads TGCGCCAGCAGCTTCCGAATGGACTCCCGGGACACCGGGGAGCTGTTTTTT.

The rearrangement links TRBV15 to TRBJ2-1; 8 bases are shared with TRBD2. V gave up 6 bases and J gave up 7 bases; unmatched junction bases: 8. Germline assignment: CDR1 LNHNV and CDR2 YYDKDF (reference sequence). The CDR3 is made up of 14 amino acids. The CDR3 sequence: CATSTGTSINEQFF. The CDR3 bases are TGTGCCACCAGTACCGGGACTAGTATTAATGAGCAGTTCTTC. The full variable domain, in which reference TRBV15 and TRBJ2-1 provide the parts outside the CDR3, is DAMVIQNPRYQVTQFGKPVTLSCSQTLNHNVMYWYQQKSSQAPKLLFHYYDKDFNNEADTPDNFQSRRPNTSFCFLDIRSPGLGDTAMYLCATSTGTSINEQFFGPGTRLTVL.

This clone showed up just a few times. The chain has TRBV15 and TRBJ2-5; a possible D gene is TRBD1 (6 bases). This CDR3 has 14 amino acids. Germline V gene sequence: CDR1 LNHNV, CDR2 YYDKDF (reference sequence). Trimming took off 7 bases at V and 3 bases at J, with 15 bases between the two ends. CDR3: CATTPGQTKETQYF. For the CDR3, the DNA is TGTGCCACCACCCCAGGACAGACCAAAGAGACCCAGTACTTC. The full variable domain, with the rest looked up from reference TRBV15 and TRBJ2-5, is DAMVIQNPRYQVTQFGKPVTLSCSQTLNHNVMYWYQQKSSQAPKLLFHYYDKDFNNEADTPDNFQSRRPNTSFCFLDIRSPGLGDTAMYLCATTPGQTKETQYFGPGTRLLVL.

The table lists this clone with a few counts. J is TRBJ2-2 and V is TRBV18; possibly TRBD2 for D (5 bases). Looked up from germline, CDR1 is KGHSH and CDR2 is LQKENI. This CDR3 has 16 residues. V lost 4 bases and J lost 2, with 14 bases in between. In DNA, the CDR3 is TGTGCCAGCTCACTAAACCGTCGGGGAAACACCGGGGAGCTGTTTTTT. Residues: CASSLNRRGNTGELFF.

This CDR3 is CASSLAETQYF. The CDR3 DNA reads as TGTGCCAGCAGCTTGGCAGAGACCCAGTACTTC. The genes are TRBV7-6 and TRBJ2-5; D not resolved. The CDR3 spans 11 residues. Germline V gene data show CDR1 as SGHVS and CDR2 as FNYEAQ. Trimming removed 3 bases at V and 4 bases at J, with 3 bases between. Complete variable domain (other parts from reference TRBV7-6 and TRBJ2-5): GAGVSQSPRYKVTKRGQDVALRCDPISGHVSLYWYRQALGQGPEFLTYFNYEAQQDKSGLPNDRFSAERPEGSISTLTIQRTEQRDSAMYRCASSLAETQYFGPGTRLLVL.

There are a few counts of this clone. The J gene is TRBJ2-1, the V gene TRBV11-2; 7 bases fit TRBD2. Germline values: CDR1 SGHAT, CDR2 FQNNGV. V was pared by 5 bases and J by 1 base, with 8 bases of the junction left unmatched. CDR3 length: 16 residues. The CDR3 sequence is CASSVTGGSSYNEQFF. CDR3 DNA: TGTGCCAGCAGCGTTACAGGCGGGAGTTCCTACAATGAGCAGTTCTTC.

This chain uses TRBV7-9 with TRBJ1-4; possible D gene TRBD1, 5 bases. Germline V CDR1 and CDR2: SEHNR, FQNEAQ (reference sequence). With 4 bases removed from V and 8 bases from J, the gap between germline ends came to 8 bases. CDR3 length: 12 residues. The CDR3 DNA reads TGTGCCAGCAGCTCTCAGGGAGAAAAACTGTTTTTT. This encodes CASSSQGEKLFF.

The chain recombines TRBV5-1 with TRBJ2-2, with D uncertain. This CDR3 has 14 residues. V was trimmed by 7 bases and J by 3 bases, leaving 13 bases between them. The germline gives CDR1 SGHRS, CDR2 YFSETQ. The CDR3 bases are TGCGCCAGCTACGACTGGTCGGACACCGGGGAGCTGTTTTTT. It specifies CASYDWSDTGELFF.

The chain couples TRBV5-1 to TRBJ1-1, with 9 bases lining up with TRBD1. V was clipped by 4 bases and J by 0 bases; unmatched bases: 4. The germline V gene encodes CDR1 SGHRS and CDR2 YFSETQ. CDR3 length: 15 amino acids. This CDR3 reads CASSRRTGVNTEAFF. CDR3 coding DNA: TGCGCCAGCAGCCGACGGACAGGGGTGAACACTGAAGCTTTCTTT.

Only a few counts were recorded for this clone. This chain connects TRBV28 to TRBJ1-5; D not resolved. The length of the CDR3 is 12 residues. Trimming stripped 2 bases from V and 8 bases from J, with 7 bases between. Germline V gives CDR1 MDHEN, CDR2 SYDVKM. The CDR3 DNA is TGTGCCAGCAGTTTACCTCCTGAGCCCCAGCATTTT. Residues: CASSLPPEPQHF. The full variable domain, with the rest looked up from reference TRBV28 and TRBJ1-5, is DVKVTQSSRYLVKRTGEKVFLECVQDMDHENMFWYRQDPGLGLRLIYFSYDVKMKEKGDIPEGYSVSREKKERFSLILESASTNQTSMYLCASSLPPEPQHFGDGTRLSIL.

The chain is built from TRBV7-9 and TRBJ2-3; TRBD1 agrees at 10 bases. The CDR3 runs 14 residues. Germline V gene sequence: CDR1 SEHNR, CDR2 FQNEAQ (reference sequence). J gave up 6 bases and V 3 bases, and 3 bases lay outside the gene matches. The CDR3: CASSFRQGADTQYF. The CDR3 coding sequence is TGTGCCAGCAGCTTCCGACAGGGGGCGGATACGCAGTATTTT.

The chain is built from TRBV7-2 and TRBJ1-1; tentative D call: TRBD1 (6 bases). Germline loops: CDR1 SGHTA, CDR2 FQGNSA. CDR3 length equals 14 residues. With 5 bases removed from V and 4 bases from J, the gap between germline ends came to 14 bases. The CDR3 loop reads CASSPRGMATEAFF. The CDR3 DNA follows: TGTGCCAGCAGCCCCAGGGGCATGGCCACTGAAGCTTTCTTT.

J is TRBJ2-7 and V is TRBV6-5; 8 nucleotides line up with TRBD2. Trimming removed 7 bases from V and 1 base from J; junction bases left unmatched: 3. The CDR3 runs 13 residues. In germline, CDR1 is MNHEY, CDR2 SVGAGI. DNA for the CDR3: TGTGCCAGCAATAGCGGGGATTCCTACGAGCAGTACTTC. This encodes CASNSGDSYEQYF.

This clone was recorded a few times. The rearrangement links TRBV18 to TRBJ2-1, with 7 bases aligning to TRBD2. Germline trimming cut 3 bases from V and 9 bases from J; bases unmatched to any gene: 14. Germline V lookup: CDR1 KGHSH, CDR2 LQKENI. CDR3 length: 16 amino acids. CDR3 amino acids: CASSPLGGGSGPEQFF. The CDR3 coding sequence is TGTGCCAGCTCACCCCTCGGCGGCGGGAGCGGCCCTGAGCAGTTCTTC. The full variable domain, in which reference TRBV18 and TRBJ2-1 provide the parts outside the CDR3, is NAGVMQNPRHLVRRRGQEARLRCSPMKGHSHVYWYRQLPEEGLKFMVYLQKENIIDESGMPKERFSAEFPKEGPSILRIQQVVRGDSAAYFCASSPLGGGSGPEQFFGPGTRLTVL.

V usage is TRBV5-1 and J usage is TRBJ2-3; 8 nucleotides match TRBD1. The CDR3 length is 14 residues. Germline assignment: CDR1 SGHRS and CDR2 YFSETQ. The V segment lost 9 bases and the J segment 2 bases; nucleotides outside the gene matches: 8. CDR3 nucleotides: TGCGCCACCAAACCGGGACAGGACACAGATACGCAGTATTTT. Protein: CATKPGQDTDTQYF. The variable domain in full, completed from reference TRBV5-1 and TRBJ2-3, reads KAGVTQTPRYLIKTRGQQVTLSCSPISGHRSVSWYQQTPGQGLQFLFEYFSETQRNKGNFPGRFSGRQFSNSRSEMNVSTLELGDSALYLCATKPGQDTDTQYFGPGTRLTVL.